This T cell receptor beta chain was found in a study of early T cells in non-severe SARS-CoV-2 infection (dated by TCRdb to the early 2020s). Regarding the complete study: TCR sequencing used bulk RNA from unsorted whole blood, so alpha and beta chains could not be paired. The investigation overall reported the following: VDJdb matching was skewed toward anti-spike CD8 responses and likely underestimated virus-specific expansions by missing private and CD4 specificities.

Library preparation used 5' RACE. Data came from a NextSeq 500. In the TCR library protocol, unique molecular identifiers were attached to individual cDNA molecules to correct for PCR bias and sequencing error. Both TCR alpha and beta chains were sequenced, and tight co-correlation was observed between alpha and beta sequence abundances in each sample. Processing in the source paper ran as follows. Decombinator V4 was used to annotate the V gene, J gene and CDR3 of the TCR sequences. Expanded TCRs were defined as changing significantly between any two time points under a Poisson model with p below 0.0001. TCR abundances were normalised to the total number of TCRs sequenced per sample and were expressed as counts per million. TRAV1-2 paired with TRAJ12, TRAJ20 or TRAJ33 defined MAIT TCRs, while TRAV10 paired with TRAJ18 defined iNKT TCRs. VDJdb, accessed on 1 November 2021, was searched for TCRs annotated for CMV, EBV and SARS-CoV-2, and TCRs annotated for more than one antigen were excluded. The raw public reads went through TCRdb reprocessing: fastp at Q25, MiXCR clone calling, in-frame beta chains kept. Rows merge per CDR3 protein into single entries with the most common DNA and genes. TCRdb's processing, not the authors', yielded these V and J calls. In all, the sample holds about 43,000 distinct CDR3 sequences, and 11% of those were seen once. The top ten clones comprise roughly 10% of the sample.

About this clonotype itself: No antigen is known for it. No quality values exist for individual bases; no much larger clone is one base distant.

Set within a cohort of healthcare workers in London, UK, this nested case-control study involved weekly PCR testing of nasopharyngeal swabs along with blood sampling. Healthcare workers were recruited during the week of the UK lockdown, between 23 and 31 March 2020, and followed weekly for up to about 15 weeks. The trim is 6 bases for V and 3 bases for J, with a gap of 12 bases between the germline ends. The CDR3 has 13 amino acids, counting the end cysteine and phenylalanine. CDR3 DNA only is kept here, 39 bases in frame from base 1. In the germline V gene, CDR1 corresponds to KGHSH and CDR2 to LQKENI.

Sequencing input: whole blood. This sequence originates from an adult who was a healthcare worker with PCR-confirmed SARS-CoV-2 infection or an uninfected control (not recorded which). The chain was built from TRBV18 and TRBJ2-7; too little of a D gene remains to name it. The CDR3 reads CASSPSASYEQYF. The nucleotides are TGTGCCAGCTCGCCCTCGGCCAGCTACGAGCAGTACTTC. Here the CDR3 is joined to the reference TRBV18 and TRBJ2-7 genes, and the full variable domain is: NAGVMQNPRHLVRRRGQEARLRCSPMKGHSHVYWYRQLPEEGLKFMVYLQKENIIDESGMPKERFSAEFPKEGPSILRIQQVVRGDSAAYFCASSPSASYEQYFGPGTRLTVT.